This T cell receptor (beta chain) was obtained from a study of metastatic and nonmetastatic thyroid tumors. As handled by the study authors: Clinicopathological groups supplied CDR3 differences that were used to build a distant-metastasis classifier for papillary thyroid cancer. With MiXCR, TCRdb reprocessed the PCR reads. These V and J calls originate from TCRdb's pipeline instead of the authors' own analysis. The sample has roughly 5,900 clones, roughly 25% seen once. Every patient was untreated before thyroid surgery. Germline V gives CDR1 MNHEY, CDR2 SMNVEV (reference sequence). The V and J ends lost 4 bases and 4 bases respectively, with 13 bases between them. The length of the CDR3 is 14 residues.

This clonotype originated in a male donor with papillary thyroid cancer or a benign thyroid nodule (not recorded which). Some clones in this sample may be carry-over from other donors' samples. Sequenced: adjacent normal tissue. The chain uses TRBV27 and TRBJ1-2; tentative D call: TRBD1 (5 bases). The CDR3 sequence is CASSYGQSSYGYTF. Written as DNA, the CDR3 is TGTGCCAGCAGTTACGGACAAAGTAGCTATGGCTACACCTTC.